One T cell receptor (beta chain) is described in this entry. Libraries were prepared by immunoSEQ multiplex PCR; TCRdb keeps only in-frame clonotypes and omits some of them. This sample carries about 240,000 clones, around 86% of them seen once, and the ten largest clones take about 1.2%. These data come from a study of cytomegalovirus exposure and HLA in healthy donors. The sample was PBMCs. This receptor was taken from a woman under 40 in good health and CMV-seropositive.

The CDR3 protein is CASSATLGTGPYEQYF. DNA for the CDR3: TGTGCCAGCAGCGCGACCCTCGGGACTGGACCCTACGAGCAGTACTTC. This chain links TRBV28 with TRBJ2-7; tentative D call: TRBD2 (6 bases). Germline V lookup: CDR1 MDHEN, CDR2 SYDVKM. With 6 bases removed from V and 2 bases from J, the gap between germline ends came to 20 bases. This CDR3 spans 16 amino acids.